This entry lists 24 T cell receptor beta chains sequenced from one sample in a study of blood T cell repertoires in COVID-19. Data came from immunoSEQ multiplex PCR; TCRdb stores just in-frame clones and leaves some out. The table lists some 110,000 clones, under 90% of them singletons. Sequenced: peripheral blood. These receptors originate from a woman in her 70s with acute or convalescent COVID-19.

The J gene is TRBJ2-3, the V gene TRBV2, with D possibly being TRBD2 (6 bases). Germline values: CDR1 SNHLY, CDR2 FYNNEI. The germline V and J ends were trimmed by 7 bases and 3 bases, with 20 bases remaining between them. This CDR3 contains 16 residues. CDR3 DNA: TGTGCCAGCATGTTGGTCCCGGAAGGGAGGACAGATACGCAGTATTTT. Its protein product is CASMLVPEGRTDTQYF.

The chain is built from TRBV5-1 and TRBJ2-6, with D perhaps matching TRBD1 (5 bases). V was cut by 7 bases and J by 0 bases, with 14 bases left in between. This CDR3 spans 16 amino acids. Looked up from germline, CDR1 is SGHRS and CDR2 is YFSETQ. CDR3 DNA: TGCGCCAGCCGGGCAGGGCTTACCTCTGGGGCCAACGTCCTGACTTTC. Protein sequence: CASRAGLTSGANVLTF.

The gene calls are TRBV7-2 and TRBJ2-3, with 9 bases matching TRBD2. This CDR3 contains 18 residues. The V gene end was trimmed by 2 bases and the J gene end by 3 bases; junction bases not matched to a gene: 12. The germline V gene has CDR1 SGHTA and CDR2 FQGNSA. The CDR3 DNA is TGTGCCAGCAGCTTAACGGCGGGGGGGCGAGTACGGACAGATACGCAGTATTTT. Translating it yields CASSLTAGGRVRTDTQYF. The full variable domain, completed using reference TRBV7-2 and TRBJ2-3, is GAGVSQSPSNKVTEKGKDVELRCDPISGHTALYWYRQSLGQGLEFLIYFQGNSAPDKSGLPSDRFSAERTGGSVSTLTIQRTQQEDSAVYLCASSLTAGGRVRTDTQYFGPGTRLTVL.

The chain combines TRBV18 with TRBJ2-7; TRBD1 agrees at 12 bases. The V gene end was trimmed by 4 bases and the J gene end by 5 bases; junction bases not matched to a gene: 3. CDR1 and CDR2 (germline): KGHSH, LQKENI. CDR3 length: 14 residues. For the CDR3, the DNA is TGTGCCAGCTCACGGGGACAGGGGGCCAACGAGCAGTACTTC. Protein: CASSRGQGANEQYF.

This clone came up a few times. The chain employs TRBV18 and TRBJ1-3, with a weak D call TRBD1 (6 bases). The CDR3 spans 15 residues. Trimming took off 6 bases at V and 0 bases at J, with 12 bases between the two ends. Germline lookup yields CDR1 KGHSH and CDR2 LQKENI. CDR3 in amino acids: CASSRDRNSGNTIYF. CDR3 coding DNA: TGTGCCAGCTCTCGCGACAGGAACTCTGGAAACACCATATATTTT.

V usage is TRBV5-4 and J usage is TRBJ2-3; 12 nucleotides agree with TRBD2. After removal of 4 bases from V and 2 bases from J, the junction contained 14 bases not matched to a gene. This CDR3 is built from 19 residues. Germline-derived CDR1 and CDR2 are SGHNT and YYREEE (reference sequence). This CDR3 is CASSPTVTSGGMNTDTQYF. Here the CDR3 DNA reads TGTGCCAGCAGCCCGACCGTGACTAGCGGGGGCATGAACACAGATACGCAGTATTTT.

The gene calls are TRBV3-1 (or the pseudogene TRBV3-2) and TRBJ2-7; 7 nucleotides match TRBD1. The CDR3 covers 12 residues. Germline CDR1 LGHDT, CDR2 YNNKEL (reference sequence). J lost 5 bases, V lost 3 bases, and 1 base had no gene match. Written as DNA, the CDR3 is TGTGCCAGCAGCCATCAGGGGGACGAGCAGTACTTC. This codes for CASSHQGDEQYF.

V is TRBV23-1 and J is TRBJ1-3; D is perhaps TRBD1 (5 bases). TRBV23-1 is assigned to the ORF class and has an uncertain function. CDR3 length equals 13 residues. CDR3 amino acids: CAGTQRSGNTIYF. In nucleotides, the CDR3 is TGCGCTGGGACTCAACGCTCTGGAAACACCATATATTTT.

The rearrangement joins TRBV5-1 to TRBJ2-1; a weak D match, TRBD2 (6 bases). Germline CDR1 reads SGHRS; CDR2 reads YFSETQ. The CDR3 loop spans 13 amino acids. Between the trimmed V and J ends, which lost 5 bases and 8 bases, there was a span of 14 bases. The CDR3 loop reads CASREGPSDEQFF. The CDR3 nucleotides read TGCGCCAGCAGGGAGGGGCCATCGGATGAGCAGTTCTTC.

The V gene is TRBV4-1, the J gene TRBJ2-4, with 7 bases aligning to TRBD1. Germline loops: CDR1 MGHRA, CDR2 YSYEKL. The ends lost 4 bases at V and 0 bases at J; junction bases unmatched: 12. The CDR3 is 18 amino acids. This CDR3 reads CASSPLGQAWTAKNIQYF. Here the CDR3 DNA reads TGCGCCAGCAGCCCCCTCGGACAGGCCTGGACAGCCAAAAACATTCAGTACTTC.

The count of this clone is one. This specimen includes other DNA sequences encoding the same CDR3. V and J are TRBV12-3 or TRBV12-4 and TRBJ1-2; no definite D call. V shed 1 base and J shed 5 bases, with 8 bases lying between them. The CDR3 is 13 amino acids. The CDR3 nucleotides are TGTGCCAGCAGTTTAGGGCAGGTTTATGGCTACACCTTC. This codes for CASSLGQVYGYTF.

This chain connects TRBV5-1 to TRBJ1-5; D remains ambiguous. The CDR3 loop spans 13 amino acids. Germline V gene sequence: CDR1 SGHRS, CDR2 YFSETQ. V was shortened by 0 bases and J by 3 bases, with 4 bases between the two germline ends. CDR3 sequence: CASSLGANQPQHF. The CDR3 nucleotides read TGCGCCAGCAGCTTGGGGGCCAATCAGCCCCAGCATTTT. Filled out from reference TRBV5-1 and TRBJ1-5, the complete variable domain reads KAGVTQTPRYLIKTRGQQVTLSCSPISGHRSVSWYQQTPGQGLQFLFEYFSETQRNKGNFPGRFSGRQFSNSRSEMNVSTLELGDSALYLCASSLGANQPQHFGDGTRLSIL.

The chain recombines TRBV3-1 (or the pseudogene TRBV3-2) with TRBJ1-2, with TRBD1 identical over 7 bases. The CDR3 has 13 residues. Germline-derived CDR1 and CDR2 are LGHDT and YNNKEL (reference sequence). J gave up 8 bases and V 3 bases, and 6 bases lay outside the gene matches. Here the CDR3 reads CASSQTGLGGYTF. CDR3 DNA sequence: TGTGCCAGCAGCCAGACAGGGCTTGGGGGCTACACCTTC.

Turning to this clone: A junction boundary mismatches the germline segment, possibly from a read error. This rearrangement joins TRBV5-6 to TRBJ2-2, with a possible D match to TRBD2 (6 bases). Per the germline V gene, CDR1 is SGHDT and CDR2 is YYEEEE. The CDR3 has 16 amino acids. The CDR3 region has the DNA TGTGCCAGCAGCTTCCGGAGCGGGTTGAACTCCGGGGAGCTGTTTTTT. This codes for CASSFRSGLNSGELFF. The full variable domain, its missing parts supplied by reference TRBV5-6 and TRBJ2-2, is DAGVTQSPTHLIKTRGQQVTLRCSPKSGHDTVSWYQQALGQGPQFIFQYYEEEERQRGNFPDRFSGHQFPNYSSELNVNALLLGDSALYLCASSFRSGLNSGELFFGEGSRLTVL.

The chain carries TRBV30 and TRBJ2-7; 9 nucleotides agree with TRBD1. CDR3 size: 15 residues. Germline CDR1 is GTSNPN and CDR2 is SVGIG (reference sequence). V was pared by 3 bases and J by 3 bases, with 9 bases of the junction left unmatched. This chain's CDR3 is CAWRSSGQGNYEQYV. In DNA, the CDR3 is TGTGCCTGGAGGTCTTCAGGACAGGGGAACTACGAGCAGTACGTC.

This clone was detected many times. The chain uses TRBV6-2 or TRBV6-3 and TRBJ1-1; no firm D call. V gave up 5 bases and J gave up 0 bases, with 19 bases separating them. CDR1 MNHEY and CDR2 SVGEGT come from the germline V gene. The CDR3 extends over 17 amino acids. The CDR3 nucleotides are TGTGCCAGCAGTGAGAACAGATACCTTAAGATGAACACTGAAGCTTTCTTT. The encoded protein is CASSENRYLKMNTEAFF.

The CDR3 DNA sequence: TGTGCCAGCAGTTACAGGGCCTTGGGGGCTGAAGCTTTCTTT. Amino acid sequence: CASSYRALGAEAFF. The J gene is TRBJ1-1, the V gene TRBV27; the D gene is possibly TRBD1 (6 bases). CDR1 MNHEY and CDR2 SMNVEV come from the germline V gene (reference sequence). CDR3 length: 14 amino acids. V lost 4 bases to trimming and J lost 6 bases, with 15 bases between them.

This clone has more than one count but fewer than ten. The chain couples TRBV6-5 to TRBJ1-5, with 7 bases lining up with TRBD1. Germline V gives CDR1 MNHEY, CDR2 SVGAGI. CDR3 length: 15 amino acids. J gave up 1 base and V 4 bases, and 4 bases lay outside the gene matches. The CDR3 loop is CASSWTGASNQPQHF. For the CDR3, the DNA is TGTGCCAGCAGTTGGACAGGCGCCAGCAATCAGCCCCAGCATTTT.

This clone was seen more than once but under ten times. This chain uses TRBV6-5 with TRBJ1-5; maybe TRBD1 (6 bases). The germline CDR1 and CDR2 sequences are MNHEY and SVGAGI. V was shortened by 8 bases and J by 2 bases, with 13 bases between the two germline ends. This CDR3 region has 14 residues. CDR3 coding DNA: TGTGCCAGCGCTGGGGGGGGCGGCAATCAGCCCCAGCATTTT. It specifies CASAGGGGNQPQHF.

The chain uses TRBV3-1 (or the pseudogene TRBV3-2) and TRBJ1-1, with TRBD1 matching 9 bases. V was clipped by 5 bases and J by 2 bases; unmatched bases: 6. This CDR3 has 15 residues. Germline V gene lookup returns CDR1 LGHDT and CDR2 YNNKEL (reference sequence). The chain's CDR3 is CASSYGTGINTEAFF. The DNA of the CDR3 is TGTGCCAGCAGCTACGGGACAGGGATAAACACTGAAGCTTTCTTT.

This clone turned up a few times. The chain joins TRBV14 to TRBJ1-6; possible D gene TRBD1, 6 bases. Germline CDR1 and CDR2: SGHDN and FVKESK. The CDR3 is 16 residues long. V lost 4 bases, J lost 10 bases, and 20 bases lay in between. The CDR3 sequence: CASSPRTDTRSSPLHF. The CDR3 nucleotides read TGTGCCAGCAGCCCTCGGACAGACACTAGATCGTCACCCCTCCACTTT.

The chain links TRBV7-6 to TRBJ1-1, with TRBD1 matching over 8 bases. J was trimmed by 10 bases and V by 5 bases; bases with no gene match: 18. The CDR3 extends over 16 amino acids. From germline, CDR1 is SGHVS and CDR2 FNYEAQ. The CDR3 DNA follows: TGTGCCAGCAGCCCCCATGACTGGACAGGGTACCCTTCAGCTTTCTTT. Translated: CASSPHDWTGYPSAFF.

The V call is TRBV10-3, the J call TRBJ2-4; tentatively, D is TRBD2 (6 bases). The CDR3 runs 15 residues. V was trimmed by 0 bases and J by 1 base, leaving 7 bases between them. Germline V lookup: CDR1 ENHRY, CDR2 SYGVKD. The CDR3: CAISESGGAKNIQYF. Here the CDR3 DNA reads TGTGCCATCAGTGAGTCTGGGGGGGCCAAAAACATTCAGTACTTC.

The chain joins TRBV2 to TRBJ1-4; D is unresolved. This CDR3 region has 13 residues. Trimming took 4 bases from V and 8 from J, leaving 11 bases between them. Germline V gene data show CDR1 as SNHLY and CDR2 as FYNNEI. CDR3 DNA: TGTGCCAGCAGTGGAGGGTTGGGCGAAAAACTGTTTTTT. It translates to CASSGGLGEKLFF.